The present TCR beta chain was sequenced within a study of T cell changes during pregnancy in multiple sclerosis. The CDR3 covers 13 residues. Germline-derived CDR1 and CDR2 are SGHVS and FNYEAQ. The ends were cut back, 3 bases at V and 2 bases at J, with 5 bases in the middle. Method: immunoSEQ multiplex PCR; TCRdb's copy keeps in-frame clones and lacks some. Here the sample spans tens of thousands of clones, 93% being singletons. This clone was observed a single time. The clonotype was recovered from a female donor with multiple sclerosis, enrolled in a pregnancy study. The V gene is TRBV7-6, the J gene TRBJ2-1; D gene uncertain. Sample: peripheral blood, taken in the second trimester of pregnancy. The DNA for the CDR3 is TGTGCCAGCAGCTTTAGCCCCTACAATGAGCAGTTCTTC. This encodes CASSFSPYNEQFF.